These 27 T cell receptor beta chains were all obtained from the same sample, sequenced in a study of cytomegalovirus exposure and HLA in healthy donors. Amplification used 60 Vbeta primers and 13 Jbeta primers. Produced via immunoSEQ multiplex PCR; TCRdb's table is partial and in-frame only. The table for this sample gives tens of thousands of clones. Material: PBMCs. All receptors come from a female donor in good health and CMV-seronegative.

The chain combines TRBV30 with TRBJ1-4, with 9 bases matching TRBD1. This CDR3 contains 15 residues. From germline, CDR1 is GTSNPN and CDR2 SVGIG (reference sequence). Germline trimming cut 4 bases from V and 5 bases from J; bases unmatched to any gene: 8. CDR3 region: CAWNTGTGRNEKLFF. The CDR3 DNA sequence: TGTGCCTGGAACACCGGGACAGGGAGAAATGAAAAACTGTTTTTT.

V is TRBV18 and J is TRBJ1-1; TRBD1 might be the D (5 bases). The CDR3 sequence is 16 residues long. Germline CDR1 is KGHSH and CDR2 is LQKENI. Trimming took off 3 bases at V and 1 base at J, with 15 bases between the two ends. The CDR3 is CASSPLPPDRNTEAFF. The CDR3 DNA reads as TGTGCCAGCTCACCTCTTCCCCCTGACAGGAACACTGAAGCTTTCTTT.

J is TRBJ2-2 and V is TRBV5-1, with TRBD1 matching 12 bases. This CDR3 has 17 residues. With V trimmed by 4 bases and J by 6 bases, 10 bases remained unmatched. Germline CDR1 and CDR2: SGHRS and YFSETQ. DNA for the CDR3: TGCGCCAGCAGCACCACCGGGGACAGGGGGCGATCCGGGGAGCTGTTTTTT. Translated, it gives CASSTTGDRGRSGELFF.

This rearrangement joins TRBV4-3 to TRBJ2-3; 8 positions agree with TRBD2. Germline values: CDR1 LGHNA, CDR2 YSLEER. Trimming took 0 bases from V and 2 from J; bases not matched to a gene: 7. The length of the CDR3 is 17 residues. CDR3 loop: CASSQDSGGADTDTQYF. The CDR3 region has the DNA TGCGCCAGCAGCCAAGATTCCGGGGGGGCCGACACAGATACGCAGTATTTT.

The V and J genes are TRBV13 and TRBJ2-7; D is perhaps TRBD1 (5 bases). In germline, CDR1 is PRHDT, CDR2 FYEKMQ (reference sequence). The CDR3 contains 13 residues. V was pared by 5 bases and J by 0 bases, with 8 bases between. CDR3 loop: CASSGTGSYEQYF. As DNA, the CDR3 is TGTGCCAGCAGCGGCACAGGCTCCTACGAGCAGTACTTC.

V usage is TRBV2 and J usage is TRBJ1-1, with D tentatively TRBD1 (5 bases). CDR1 and CDR2 from the germline V gene are SNHLY and FYNNEI. CDR3 length: 12 amino acids. Trimming removed 1 base at V and 10 bases at J, with 10 bases between. CDR3 loop: CASSEGRGGAFF. The CDR3 region has the DNA TGTGCCAGCAGTGAAGGACGGGGGGGAGCTTTCTTT.

V usage is TRBV7-6 and J usage is TRBJ1-3; the match to TRBD1 covers 8 bases. CDR1 SGHVS and CDR2 FNYEAQ come from the germline V gene. This CDR3 is 16 amino acids long. The V gene end was trimmed by 1 base and the J gene end by 2 bases; junction bases not matched to a gene: 4. CDR3 amino acids: CASSLGQGLPGNTIYF. In DNA, the CDR3 is TGTGCCAGCAGCTTAGGACAGGGGTTGCCTGGAAACACCATATATTTT.

V is TRBV30 and J is TRBJ1-2; 8 bases fit TRBD1. Looked up from germline, CDR1 is GTSNPN and CDR2 is SVGIG (reference sequence). The J segment lost 7 bases and the V segment lost 3 bases, leaving 10 bases of the junction unmatched. The CDR3 is made up of 14 amino acids. The CDR3 sequence: CAWRVAGGIGGYTF. In nucleotides, the CDR3 is TGTGCCTGGAGAGTAGCAGGGGGCATCGGTGGCTACACCTTC.

V usage is TRBV30 and J usage is TRBJ2-2; the match to TRBD2 covers 9 bases. V lost 6 bases and J lost 3; bases outside the gene matches: 8. This CDR3 contains 15 residues. Germline CDR1 is GTSNPN and CDR2 is SVGIG (reference sequence). This chain's CDR3 is CACAPTSGHTGELFF. The CDR3 DNA reads as TGTGCCTGCGCCCCCACTAGCGGGCACACCGGGGAGCTGTTTTTT.

The V and J genes are TRBV7-9 and TRBJ1-1; TRBD1 matches at 7 bases. The trim removed 1 base at V and 5 bases at J, leaving 1 base unmatched. The CDR3 is 13 residues long. Germline V gene sequence: CDR1 SEHNR, CDR2 FQNEAQ (reference sequence). In DNA form, the CDR3 reads TGTGCCAGCAGCTTAGAACAGGGGACTGAAGCTTTCTTT. It is translated as CASSLEQGTEAFF.

Concerning this clone: At one boundary the junction diverges from the germline segment, which might be a read error. The chain is built from TRBV4-1 and TRBJ1-1; no firm D call. Germline V lookup: CDR1 MGHRA, CDR2 YSYEKL. The CDR3 is made up of 15 amino acids. CDR3 sequence: CASSQGIAGNPEAFF. As DNA, the CDR3 is TGCGCCAGCAGCCAAGGCATTGCGGGGAACCCTGAAGCTTTCTTT.

The chain combines TRBV18 with TRBJ1-4; 7 bases are shared with TRBD1. Germline V gene data show CDR1 as KGHSH and CDR2 as LQKENI. The V gene end was trimmed by 1 base and the J gene end by 1 base; junction bases not matched to a gene: 9. This CDR3 comprises 18 residues. CDR3 in DNA: TGTGCCAGCTCACCACGGTGGAGGGGGCTTGGAACTAATGAAAAACTGTTTTTT. It specifies CASSPRWRGLGTNEKLFF. The full variable domain, its missing parts supplied by reference TRBV18 and TRBJ1-4, is NAGVMQNPRHLVRRRGQEARLRCSPMKGHSHVYWYRQLPEEGLKFMVYLQKENIIDESGMPKERFSAEFPKEGPSILRIQQVVRGDSAAYFCASSPRWRGLGTNEKLFFGSGTQLSVL.

This chain connects TRBV4-3 to TRBJ1-1; 7 nucleotides line up with TRBD1. Germline CDR1 LGHNA, CDR2 YSLEER. The V segment lost 0 bases and the J segment 0 bases; nucleotides outside the gene matches: 1. The CDR3 has 15 residues. Written as DNA, the CDR3 is TGCGCCAGCAGCCAAGAGACAGGGTTGAACACTGAAGCTTTCTTT. Amino acids: CASSQETGLNTEAFF.

The chain couples TRBV6-5 to TRBJ2-1; D remains ambiguous. The CDR3 runs 13 residues. Per the germline V gene, CDR1 is MNHEY and CDR2 is SVGAGI. Trimming removed 6 bases at V and 5 bases at J, with 11 bases between. The chain's CDR3 is CASRAHLDNEQFF. In nucleotides, the CDR3 is TGTGCCAGCAGGGCCCATCTTGACAATGAGCAGTTCTTC.

The rearrangement uses TRBV15 and TRBJ1-1; 9 nucleotides match TRBD1. The V gene end was trimmed by 2 bases and the J gene end by 3 bases; junction bases not matched to a gene: 7. Germline V gene sequence: CDR1 LNHNV, CDR2 YYDKDF (reference sequence). The CDR3 sequence is 16 residues long. CDR3 bases: TGTGCCACCAGCAGATTCGAACAGGGGGCGGACACTGAAGCTTTCTTT. It yields the protein CATSRFEQGADTEAFF.

CDR3 protein: CAWRVTDLRYNEKLFF. CDR3 nucleotide sequence: TGTGCCTGGAGAGTAACAGACCTAAGGTATAATGAAAAACTGTTTTTT. The chain uses TRBV30 and TRBJ1-4; no clear D gene. The CDR3 sequence is 16 residues long. Germline CDR1 GTSNPN, CDR2 SVGIG (reference sequence). V gave up 3 bases and J gave up 4 bases, with 18 bases separating them. Based on the CDR3 plus reference TRBV30 and TRBJ1-4, the full variable domain is SQTIHQWPATLVQPVGSPLSLECTVEGTSNPNLYWYRQAAGRGLQLLFYSVGIGQISSEVPQNLSASRPQDRQFILSSKKLLLSDSGFYLCAWRVTDLRYNEKLFFGSGTQLSVL.

The V and J genes are TRBV6-1 and TRBJ2-6, with 7 bases matching TRBD2. Germline trimming cut 8 bases from V and 0 bases from J; bases unmatched to any gene: 4. This CDR3 is 15 amino acids long. Germline V gene lookup returns CDR1 MNHNS and CDR2 SASEGT. CDR3 sequence reads: CASRDYDSGANVLTF. The CDR3, as DNA: TGTGCCAGCCGGGACTATGACTCTGGGGCCAACGTCCTGACTTTC.

The chain employs TRBV4-1 and TRBJ1-5, with TRBD1 identical over 10 bases. Germline assignment: CDR1 MGHRA and CDR2 YSYEKL. The CDR3 sequence is 17 residues long. V shed 0 bases and J 7 bases; nucleotides not matched to a gene: 9. The CDR3 region has the DNA TGCGCCAGCAGCCAAGATGTGAAGACAGGGGGCGGGCAGCCCCAGCATTTT. Translating gives CASSQDVKTGGGQPQHF.

The chain uses TRBV7-2 and TRBJ2-1; 7 nucleotides agree with TRBD1. The CDR3 sequence is 15 residues long. Germline CDR1 SGHTA, CDR2 FQGNSA. The V segment lost 1 base and the J segment 2 bases; nucleotides outside the gene matches: 2. This chain's CDR3 is CASSLGQGTYNEQFF. CDR3 bases: TGTGCCAGCAGCTTAGGACAGGGCACCTACAATGAGCAGTTCTTC.

The chain has TRBV5-4 and TRBJ1-2; 7 nucleotides match TRBD1. The CDR3 spans 15 residues. Germline loops: CDR1 SGHNT, CDR2 YYREEE (reference sequence). Trimming took 4 bases from V and 4 from J; bases not matched to a gene: 10. CDR3 residues: CASSHSDRPSYGYTF. For the CDR3, the DNA is TGTGCCAGCAGCCATTCGGACAGGCCCAGCTATGGCTACACCTTC.

The chain carries TRBV5-1 and TRBJ1-2; D possibly corresponds to TRBD1 (5 bases). This CDR3 has 13 residues. Germline CDR1 is SGHRS and CDR2 is YFSETQ. The ends were cut back, 2 bases at V and 2 bases at J, with 7 bases in the middle. This CDR3 is CASSFRENYGYTF. The CDR3 DNA is TGCGCCAGCAGCTTCAGGGAAAACTATGGCTACACCTTC.

This chain joins TRBV7-9 and TRBJ1-4; D is ambiguous. The CDR3 has 14 residues. Trimming pared 5 bases from V and 1 base from J, leaving 8 bases between. Per germline, CDR1 SEHNR and CDR2 FQNEAQ (reference sequence). CDR3 nucleotides: TGTGCCAGCAGCACGACATTAACTAATGAAAAACTGTTTTTT. Its translation is CASSTTLTNEKLFF.

V usage is TRBV19 and J usage is TRBJ1-2; TRBD1 aligns across 7 bases. The J segment lost 4 bases and the V segment lost 0 bases, leaving 8 bases of the junction unmatched. This CDR3 comprises 16 residues. In germline, CDR1 is LNHDA, CDR2 SQIVND (reference sequence). The DNA for the CDR3 is TGTGCCAGTAGTATAGACCCGACAGGGCCGCGCTATGGCTACACCTTC. Its protein product is CASSIDPTGPRYGYTF.

This rearrangement joins TRBV4-3 to TRBJ1-6, with D uncertain. The CDR3 consists of 14 residues. V was shortened by 1 base and J by 10 bases, with 11 bases between the two germline ends. Germline V gene data show CDR1 as LGHNA and CDR2 as YSLEER. The CDR3 sequence is CASSQVRGLSPLHF. The DNA of the CDR3 is TGCGCCAGCAGCCAAGTTCGGGGTCTGTCACCCCTCCACTTT.

This chain links TRBV19 with TRBJ1-5; no definite D call. The CDR3 sequence is 15 residues long. Germline values: CDR1 LNHDA, CDR2 SQIVND (reference sequence). The V end was cut by 7 bases, the J end by 4 bases, with 17 bases between. DNA for the CDR3: TGTGCCAGTACGCTAAAGCGGGGAACTAATCAGCCCCAGCATTTT. It codes for CASTLKRGTNQPQHF.

V gene TRBV9 combines with J gene TRBJ2-7; weak D call: TRBD1 (6 bases). Germline V gene lookup returns CDR1 SGDLS and CDR2 YYNGEE. The CDR3 covers 14 residues. The V gene lost 5 bases and the J gene lost 7 bases, with 19 bases spanning the gap. The CDR3 is CASSSGVGPREQYF. The CDR3 DNA reads as TGTGCCAGCAGTTCAGGGGTCGGCCCCCGGGAGCAGTACTTC.

The rearrangement joins TRBV30 to TRBJ1-5, with a possible D match to TRBD1 (5 bases). V lost 4 bases, J lost 8 bases, and 18 bases lay in between. The CDR3 sequence is 14 residues long. Germline V gives CDR1 GTSNPN, CDR2 SVGIG (reference sequence). CDR3 DNA: TGTGCCTGGACCCACCGGGGGGGGTTGGAGCCCCAGCATTTT. Translating gives CAWTHRGGLEPQHF.